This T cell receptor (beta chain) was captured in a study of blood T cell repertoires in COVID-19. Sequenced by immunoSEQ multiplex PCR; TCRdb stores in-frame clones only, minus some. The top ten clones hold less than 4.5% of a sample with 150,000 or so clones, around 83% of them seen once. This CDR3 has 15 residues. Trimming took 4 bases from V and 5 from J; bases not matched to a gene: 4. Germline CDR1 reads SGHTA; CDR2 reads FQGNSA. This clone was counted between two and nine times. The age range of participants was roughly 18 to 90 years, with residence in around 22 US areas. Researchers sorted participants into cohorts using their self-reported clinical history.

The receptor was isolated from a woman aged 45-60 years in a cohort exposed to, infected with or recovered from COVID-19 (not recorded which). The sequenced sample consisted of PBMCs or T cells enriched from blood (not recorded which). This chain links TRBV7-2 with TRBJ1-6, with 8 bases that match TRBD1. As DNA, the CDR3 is TGTGCCAGCAGCTCGGGACAGGAGAATAATTCACCCCTCCACTTT. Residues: CASSSGQENNSPLHF.